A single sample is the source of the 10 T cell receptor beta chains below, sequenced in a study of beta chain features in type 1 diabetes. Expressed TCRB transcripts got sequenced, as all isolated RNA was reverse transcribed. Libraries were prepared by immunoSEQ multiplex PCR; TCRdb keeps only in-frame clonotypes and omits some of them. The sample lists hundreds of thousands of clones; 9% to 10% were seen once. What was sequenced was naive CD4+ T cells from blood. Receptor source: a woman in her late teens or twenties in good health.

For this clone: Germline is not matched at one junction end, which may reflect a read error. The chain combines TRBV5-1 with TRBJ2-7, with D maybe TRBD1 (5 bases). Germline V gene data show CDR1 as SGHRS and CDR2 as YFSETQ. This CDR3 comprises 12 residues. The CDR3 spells CASSLDNRPGNF. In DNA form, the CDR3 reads TGCGCCAGCAGCTTGGATAATCGGCCAGGGAACTTC.

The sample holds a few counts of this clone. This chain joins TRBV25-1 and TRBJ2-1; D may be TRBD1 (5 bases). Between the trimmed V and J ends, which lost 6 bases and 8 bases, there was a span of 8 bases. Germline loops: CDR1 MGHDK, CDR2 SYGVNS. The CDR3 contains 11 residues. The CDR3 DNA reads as TGTGCCAGCAGGACAGATCATGAGCAGTTCTTC. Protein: CASRTDHEQFF.

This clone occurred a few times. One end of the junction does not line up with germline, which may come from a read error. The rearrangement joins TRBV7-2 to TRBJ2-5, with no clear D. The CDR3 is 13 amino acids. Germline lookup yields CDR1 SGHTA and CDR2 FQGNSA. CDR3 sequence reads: CASTLTFGETQYF. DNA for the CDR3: TGTGCCAGCACCTTAACCTTTGGCGAGACCCAGTACTTC. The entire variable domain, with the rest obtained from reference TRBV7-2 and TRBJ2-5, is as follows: GAGVSQSPSNKVTEKGKDVELRCDPISGHTALYWYRQSLGQGLEFLIYFQGNSAPDKSGLPSDRFSAERTGGSVSTLTIQRTQQEDSAVYLCASTLTFGETQYFGPGTRLLVL.

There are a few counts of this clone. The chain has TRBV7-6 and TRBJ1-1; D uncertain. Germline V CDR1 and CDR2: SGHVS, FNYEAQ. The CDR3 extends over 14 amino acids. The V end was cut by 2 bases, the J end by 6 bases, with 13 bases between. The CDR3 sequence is CASSLSKDSPEAFF. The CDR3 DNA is TGTGCCAGCAGCTTATCTAAAGACTCACCTGAAGCTTTCTTT. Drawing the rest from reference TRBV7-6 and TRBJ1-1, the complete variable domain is GAGVSQSPRYKVTKRGQDVALRCDPISGHVSLYWYRQALGQGPEFLTYFNYEAQQDKSGLPNDRFSAERPEGSISTLTIQRTEQRDSAMYRCASSLSKDSPEAFFGQGTRLTVV.

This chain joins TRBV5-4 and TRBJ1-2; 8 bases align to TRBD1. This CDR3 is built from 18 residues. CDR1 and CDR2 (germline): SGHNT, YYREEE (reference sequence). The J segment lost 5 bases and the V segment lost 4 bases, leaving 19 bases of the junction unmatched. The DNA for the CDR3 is TGTGCCAGCAGCACTCGAGGACAGGGTCCCCAAAGGCTATATGGCTACACCTTC. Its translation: CASSTRGQGPQRLYGYTF.

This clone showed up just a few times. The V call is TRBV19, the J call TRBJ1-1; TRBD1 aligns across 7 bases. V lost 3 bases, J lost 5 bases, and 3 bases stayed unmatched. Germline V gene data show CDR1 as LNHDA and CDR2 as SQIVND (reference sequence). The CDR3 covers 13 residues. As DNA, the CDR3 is TGTGCCAGTAGTATTCCAGGGGGAACTGAAGCTTTCTTT. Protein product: CASSIPGGTEAFF.

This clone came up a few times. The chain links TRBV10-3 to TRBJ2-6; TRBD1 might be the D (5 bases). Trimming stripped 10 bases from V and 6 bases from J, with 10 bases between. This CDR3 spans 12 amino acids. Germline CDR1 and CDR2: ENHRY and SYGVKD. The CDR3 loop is CATGRVANVLTF. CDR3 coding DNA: TGTGCCACCGGCAGGGTGGCCAACGTCCTGACTTTC.

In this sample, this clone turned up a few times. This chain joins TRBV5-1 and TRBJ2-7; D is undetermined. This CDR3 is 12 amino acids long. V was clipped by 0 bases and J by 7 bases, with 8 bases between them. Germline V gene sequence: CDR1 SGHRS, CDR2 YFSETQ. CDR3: CASSLGEREQYF. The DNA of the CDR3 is TGCGCCAGCAGCTTGGGTGAGAGGGAGCAGTACTTC.

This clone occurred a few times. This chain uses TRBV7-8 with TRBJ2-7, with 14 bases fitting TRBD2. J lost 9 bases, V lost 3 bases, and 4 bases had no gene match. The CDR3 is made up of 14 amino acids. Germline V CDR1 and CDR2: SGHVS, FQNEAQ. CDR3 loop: CASSLGLAGETQYF. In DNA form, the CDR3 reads TGTGCCAGCAGCTTGGGACTAGCGGGGGAAACGCAGTACTTC.

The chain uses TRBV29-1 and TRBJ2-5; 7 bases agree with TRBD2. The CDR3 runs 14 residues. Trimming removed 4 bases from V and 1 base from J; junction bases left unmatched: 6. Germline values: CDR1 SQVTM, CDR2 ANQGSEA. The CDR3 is CSVASGVTQETQYF. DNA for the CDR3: TGCAGCGTTGCCAGCGGGGTCACCCAAGAGACCCAGTACTTC.